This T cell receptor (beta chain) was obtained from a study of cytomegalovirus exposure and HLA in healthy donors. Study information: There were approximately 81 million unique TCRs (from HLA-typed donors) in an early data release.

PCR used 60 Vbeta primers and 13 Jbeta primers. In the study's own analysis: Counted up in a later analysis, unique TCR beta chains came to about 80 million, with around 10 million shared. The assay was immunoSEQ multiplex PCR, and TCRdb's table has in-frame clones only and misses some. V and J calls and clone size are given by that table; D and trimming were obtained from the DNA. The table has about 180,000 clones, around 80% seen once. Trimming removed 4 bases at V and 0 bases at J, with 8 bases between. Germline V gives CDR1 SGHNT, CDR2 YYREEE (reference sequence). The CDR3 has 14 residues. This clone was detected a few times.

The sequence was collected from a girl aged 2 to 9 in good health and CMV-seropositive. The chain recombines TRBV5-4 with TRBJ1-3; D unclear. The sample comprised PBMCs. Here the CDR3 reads CASSARDSGNTIYF. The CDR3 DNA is TGTGCCAGCAGCGCTCGGGACTCTGGAAACACCATATATTTT.